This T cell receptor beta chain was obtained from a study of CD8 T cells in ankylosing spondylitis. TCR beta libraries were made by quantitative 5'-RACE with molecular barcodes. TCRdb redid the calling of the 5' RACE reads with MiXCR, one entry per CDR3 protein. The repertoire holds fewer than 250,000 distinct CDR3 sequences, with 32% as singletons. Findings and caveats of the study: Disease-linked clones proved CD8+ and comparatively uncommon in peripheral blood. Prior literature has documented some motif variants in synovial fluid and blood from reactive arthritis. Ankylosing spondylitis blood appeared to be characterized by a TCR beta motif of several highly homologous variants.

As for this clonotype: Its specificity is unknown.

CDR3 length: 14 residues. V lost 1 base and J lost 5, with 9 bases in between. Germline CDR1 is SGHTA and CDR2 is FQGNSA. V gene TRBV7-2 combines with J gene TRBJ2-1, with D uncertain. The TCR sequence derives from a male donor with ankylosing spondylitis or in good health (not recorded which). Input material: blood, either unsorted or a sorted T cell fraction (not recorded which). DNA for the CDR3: TGTGCCAGCAGCTTAGAGTTGGGCGACAATGAGCAGTTCTTC. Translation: CASSLELGDNEQFF.